Following are 5 T cell receptor beta chains from one sample sequenced in a study of CD8+ T cells in alopecia areata. Sequencing used cDNA as its template, made by extracting RNA and reverse transcribing it. TCRdb keeps only in-frame clones here, not all; method: immunoSEQ multiplex PCR. Altogether roughly 12,000 clones are present, roughly two thirds being singletons, with the ten largest covering around 7%. Treatment defined: oral pan-JAK inhibitor, 5-10 mg twice daily. Researchers took lesional scalp punch biopsies and peripheral blood from people who were alopecia areata patients. The sample consisted of skin, taken at week 4, from a patient treated with tofacitinib. The receptor source for this set is a human donor with alopecia areata.

The chain links TRBV6-6 to TRBJ1-1, with 8 bases matching TRBD1. The V gene's germline CDR1 is MNHNY and CDR2 SVGAGI (reference sequence). This CDR3 has 13 residues. V shed 8 bases, J shed 5 bases, and the junction held 7 bases outside the gene matches. The CDR3 region is CASSGTGWTEAFF. As DNA, the CDR3 is TGTGCCAGCTCCGGGACAGGATGGACTGAAGCTTTCTTT.

V is TRBV7-2 and J is TRBJ2-5; the match to TRBD1 covers 7 bases. Germline lookup yields CDR1 SGHTA and CDR2 FQGNSA. This CDR3 has 16 amino acids. Trimming took 1 base from V and 5 from J; bases not matched to a gene: 10. The CDR3 DNA follows: TGTGCCAGCAGCTTAGGTGGGACAGTTTCTCGCGAGACCCAGTACTTC. It specifies CASSLGGTVSRETQYF.

The chain links TRBV2 to TRBJ2-7, with 7 bases that match TRBD1. The CDR3 is 13 residues long. V lost 9 bases, J lost 1 base, and 6 bases stayed unmatched. Germline-derived CDR1 and CDR2 are SNHLY and FYNNEI. CDR3 in DNA: TGTGCCAGAGGGACAGTCGATTCCTACGAGCAGTACTTC. Translated: CARGTVDSYEQYF.

This clone was seen a few times. The chain carries TRBV5-1 and TRBJ2-7; a possible D gene is TRBD2 (6 bases). Deletions cut 7 bases from V and 2 bases from J, with 19 bases between. CDR3 length equals 15 residues. Per germline, CDR1 SGHRS and CDR2 YFSETQ. CDR3 loop: CASGEAGTSAYEQYF. The CDR3 DNA reads TGCGCCAGCGGCGAGGCGGGAACTTCGGCCTACGAGCAGTACTTC.

The V call is TRBV10-3, the J call TRBJ2-7; 10 positions match TRBD2. Germline assignment: CDR1 ENHRY and CDR2 SYGVKD. V lost 3 bases and J lost 0; bases outside the gene matches: 5. CDR3 length equals 16 residues. The CDR3 sequence: CAISDPLAGDSYEQYF. The CDR3 coding sequence is TGTGCCATCAGTGACCCTCTAGCGGGGGACTCCTACGAGCAGTACTTC.